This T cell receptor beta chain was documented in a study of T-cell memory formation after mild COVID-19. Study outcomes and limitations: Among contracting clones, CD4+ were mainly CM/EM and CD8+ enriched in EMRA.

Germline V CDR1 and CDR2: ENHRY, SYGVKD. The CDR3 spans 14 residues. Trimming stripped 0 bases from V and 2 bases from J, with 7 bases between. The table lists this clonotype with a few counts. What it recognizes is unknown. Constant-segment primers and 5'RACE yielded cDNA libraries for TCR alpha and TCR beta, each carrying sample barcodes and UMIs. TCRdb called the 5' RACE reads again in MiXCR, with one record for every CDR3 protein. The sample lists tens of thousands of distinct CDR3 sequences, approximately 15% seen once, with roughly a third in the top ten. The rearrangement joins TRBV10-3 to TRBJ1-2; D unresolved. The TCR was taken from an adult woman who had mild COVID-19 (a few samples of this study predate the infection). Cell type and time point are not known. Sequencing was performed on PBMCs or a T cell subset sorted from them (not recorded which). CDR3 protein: CAISESGPNYGYTF. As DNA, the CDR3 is TGTGCCATCAGTGAGTCTGGACCCAACTATGGCTACACCTTC.